The entry that follows covers one T cell receptor beta chain sequence. It lacks a known antigen. A far bigger clonotype differs at one base, so this is likely a read error. The identical CDR3 is also encoded by other nucleotide sequences in the sample. Using the deep immunoSEQ assay, TCR CDR3 regions were amplified from genomic DNA by multiplex PCR. Genomic DNA extracted from each cell subset was distributed evenly over all wells of several immunoSEQ 96-well plates, and each plate served as one replicate. For unsorted PBMC, each replicate PCR was loaded with 250 to 300 ng genomic DNA, equivalent to roughly 33,000 T cell genomes. Ten immunoSEQ deep assay plates were used to sequence unsorted PBMC genomic DNA. The purified libraries were quantified using a Qubit 3.0 fluorometer, sized with a Bioanalyzer 2100, and then quantified again using the KAPA Library Quantification kit. Each immunoSEQ 96-well plate was sequenced on its own single-read 150-cycle Illumina NextSeq 550 flow cell. In the original analysis: Because the immunoSEQ output included only junctional sequences and no quality scores, the filtering could not be the same as the filtering used for full-length reads. To assign V/J genes and CDR3, sequences were annotated using PyIR, a Python wrapper for IgBLAST v1.9, with IMGT germline references. Reads were removed for weak V/J assignments (E-value above 1e-6), missing CDR3, stop codons, out-of-frame junctions, or ambiguous translated residues. V3J clonotypes were defined as sequences sharing an identical inferred V gene, J gene, and CDR3 amino acid sequence. The percentage overlap between two repertoires was calculated by dividing the number of shared unique clonotypes by the size of the smaller repertoire. Richness of each repertoire was evaluated using RTK rarefaction, the Chao1 estimator, and Recon v2.1 estimates of unobserved clonotypes. TCRdb holds this immuneACCESS table with in-frame rearrangements only. Some clones are missing; in checked studies, unresolved V genes explain under half, and the rest has no known cause. That table furnishes V, J and clone size, whereas the DNA furnished D and trimming. This sample is represented by about 490,000 clones; about 85% of them were singletons. Together, the top ten hold approximately 12% of the sample.

Donors were healthy HIV-negative adults with no recently reported acute infections or vaccinations. Every donor was a Caucasian adult living in Nashville, Tennessee, USA. In the unsorted samples, 70 million to 90 million PBMCs were counted, and genomic DNA was extracted using the QIAamp DNA Blood Mini kit. Blood was obtained by leukapheresis, after which PBMCs were separated by Ficoll-Histopaque density gradient centrifugation and cryopreserved in liquid nitrogen vapor phase. The sample is drawn from a study of shared clonotypes between healthy human individuals (TCRdb year 2020). Study-wide context: Two women and a few men aged 18 to 49 years were included in the cohort. Each donor's leukapheresis produced roughly between roughly 0.85 and 10 billion PBMCs. To estimate repertoire size and how much clonotype sharing occurs between individuals, the study deeply sequenced the blood TCR repertoires of roughly 5 healthy adults. To increase sequencing depth and limit assay-specific biases, TCR repertoire library preparation and sequencing were carried out by different laboratories using diverse techniques.

Counted from cysteine to phenylalanine, this CDR3 has 13 amino acids. The DNA shown is the 39-base CDR3, in frame from base 1. CDR1 and CDR2 are read off the germline V gene as MGHDK and SYGVNS. Ends trimmed: V by 9 bases, J by 5 bases; bases unmatched to a gene: 6. Findings and caveats that apply to the study as a whole: Sampling was limited to blood, and TCR repertoires in tissue likely differ from TCR repertoires in blood. Pairwise subsampling indicated that sequencing depth was expected to affect the degree of clonotype sharing among donors. Because the study included only a small number of donors, the genetic and exposure-history diversity represented was limited.

The receptor comes from a woman in her 40s in good health. Some clones in this sample may be carry-over from other donors' samples. Specimen: PBMCs. The chain is encoded by TRBV25-1 joined to TRBJ2-7; 11 junctional bases match TRBD1. The CDR3 sequence is CASGGQGVNEQYF. The DNA is TGTGCCAGTGGGGGACAGGGGGTGAACGAGCAGTACTTC.